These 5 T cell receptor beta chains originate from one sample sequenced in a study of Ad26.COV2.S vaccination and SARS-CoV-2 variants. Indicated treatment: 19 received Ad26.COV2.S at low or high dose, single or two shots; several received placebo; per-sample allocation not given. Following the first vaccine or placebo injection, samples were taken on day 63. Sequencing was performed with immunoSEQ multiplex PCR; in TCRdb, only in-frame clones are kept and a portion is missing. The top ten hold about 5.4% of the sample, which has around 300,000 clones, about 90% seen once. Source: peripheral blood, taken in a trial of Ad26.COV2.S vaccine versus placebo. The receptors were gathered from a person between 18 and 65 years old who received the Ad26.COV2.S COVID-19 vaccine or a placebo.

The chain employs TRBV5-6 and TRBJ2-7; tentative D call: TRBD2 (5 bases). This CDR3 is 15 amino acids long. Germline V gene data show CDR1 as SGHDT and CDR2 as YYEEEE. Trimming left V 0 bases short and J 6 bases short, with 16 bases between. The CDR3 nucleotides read TGTGCCAGCAGCTTGGTACGGGGTGTATTAGTCGAGCAGTACTTC. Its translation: CASSLVRGVLVEQYF.

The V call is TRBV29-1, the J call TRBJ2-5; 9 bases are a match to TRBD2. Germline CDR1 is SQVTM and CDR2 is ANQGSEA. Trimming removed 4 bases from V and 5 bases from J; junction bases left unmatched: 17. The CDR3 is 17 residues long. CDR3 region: CSVAPGTSIRVRETQYF. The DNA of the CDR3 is TGCAGCGTTGCCCCCGGGACTAGCATCCGCGTGAGGGAGACCCAGTACTTC. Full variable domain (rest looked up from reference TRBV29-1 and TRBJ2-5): SAVISQKPSRDICQRGTSLTIQCQVDSQVTMMFWYRQQPGQSLTLIATANQGSEATYESGFVIDKFPISRPNLTFSTLTVSNMSPEDSSIYLCSVAPGTSIRVRETQYFGPGTRLLVL.

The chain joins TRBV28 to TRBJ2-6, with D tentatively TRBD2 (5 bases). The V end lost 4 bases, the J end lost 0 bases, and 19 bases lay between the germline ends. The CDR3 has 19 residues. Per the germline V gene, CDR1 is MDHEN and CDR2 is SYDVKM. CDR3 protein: CASSSGSVFGLSGANVLTF. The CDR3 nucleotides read TGTGCCAGCAGTTCCGGCAGTGTTTTTGGACTCTCTGGGGCCAACGTCCTGACTTTC.

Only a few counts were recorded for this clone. This CDR3 reads CASSEDFYGYTF. In DNA, the CDR3 is TGTGCCAGCAGTGAAGACTTCTATGGCTACACCTTC. The rearrangement uses TRBV2 and TRBJ1-2; the D is unclear. Germline V lookup: CDR1 SNHLY, CDR2 FYNNEI. Trimming removed 1 base from V and 4 bases from J, with 4 bases in between. The CDR3 runs to 12 residues.

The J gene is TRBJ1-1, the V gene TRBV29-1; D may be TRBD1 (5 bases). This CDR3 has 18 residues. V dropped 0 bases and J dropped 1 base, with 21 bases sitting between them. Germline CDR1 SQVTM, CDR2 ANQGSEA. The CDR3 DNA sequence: TGCAGCGTTGAAGATTGGGTCGCGGGGCGAGGCGAGAACACTGAAGCTTTCTTT. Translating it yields CSVEDWVAGRGENTEAFF. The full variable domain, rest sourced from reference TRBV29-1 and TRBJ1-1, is SAVISQKPSRDICQRGTSLTIQCQVDSQVTMMFWYRQQPGQSLTLIATANQGSEATYESGFVIDKFPISRPNLTFSTLTVSNMSPEDSSIYLCSVEDWVAGRGENTEAFFGQGTRLTVV.